The entry below gives a single T cell receptor (beta chain) sequence along with its context. The antigen is unknown. These data come from a study of cytomegalovirus exposure and HLA in healthy donors. The V gene's germline CDR1 is SGHTA and CDR2 FQGNSA. The CDR3 is 12 residues long. Trimming removed 5 bases from V and 8 bases from J, with 12 bases in between. Study-level results: Sequences of the TCR beta chain were said to predict the HLA-A and HLA-B alleles of most subjects accurately. In a later analysis, about 17,000 TCR beta sequences were associated with HLA alleles at 0.05 false discovery rate.

Primers included in the PCR were 60 Vbeta and 13 Jbeta primers. Data came from immunoSEQ multiplex PCR; TCRdb stores just in-frame clones and leaves some out. This sample yields some 150,000 clones, of which roughly 80% are seen a single time; 4% to 4.5% belongs to the top ten. The J gene is TRBJ1-2, the V gene TRBV7-2, with a tentative D call TRBD1 (5 bases). The source material was PBMCs. The receptor was isolated from a woman in her 40s in good health and CMV-seronegative. The CDR3 region is CASSPQGAGYTF. DNA of the CDR3: TGTGCCAGCAGCCCTCAGGGTGCAGGCTACACCTTC.